A single sample is the source of the 6 T cell receptor beta chains below, sequenced in a study of T-cell memory formation after mild COVID-19. TCRdb reanalysed the 5' RACE reads using MiXCR and keeps one entry per CDR3 protein. The table lists about 130,000 distinct CDR3 sequences, approximately 6.2% of them singletons, with over 2% in the top ten. Sequencing used PBMCs or a T cell subset sorted from them (not recorded which). These receptor sequences come from an adult woman who had mild COVID-19 (a few samples of this study predate the infection). Cell type and time point are not known.

The chain is built from TRBV6-5 and TRBJ2-3; no definite D call. Germline CDR1 reads MNHEY; CDR2 reads SVGAGI. The CDR3 has 12 amino acids. V lost 4 bases, J lost 5 bases, and 7 bases lay in between. The CDR3 DNA sequence: TGTGCCAGCAGTTCAACTATAGATACGCAGTATTTT. Amino acid sequence: CASSSTIDTQYF.

This clonotype was seen more than once but under ten times. The CDR3 coding sequence is TGTGCCAGCAGGACCAAAACTCGAATCTACAATGAGCAGTTCTTC. Amino acids: CASRTKTRIYNEQFF. V and J are TRBV12-3 or TRBV12-4 and TRBJ2-1; no clear D. With 6 bases removed from V and 3 bases from J, the gap between germline ends came to 15 bases. This CDR3 comprises 15 residues.

The chain carries TRBV29-1 and TRBJ2-6; TRBD1 might be the D (6 bases). Trimming left V 6 bases short and J 0 bases short, with 9 bases between. CDR1 is SQVTM and CDR2 is ANQGSEA in the germline V gene. The CDR3 is 14 amino acids. CDR3 protein: CSVLGGSGANVLTF. CDR3 nucleotides: TGCAGCGTATTAGGGGGCTCTGGGGCCAACGTCCTGACTTTC.

The genes are TRBV30 and TRBJ2-2; D is undetermined. Germline-derived CDR1 and CDR2 are GTSNPN and SVGIG (reference sequence). The V end was cut by 0 bases, the J end by 4 bases, with 6 bases between. The CDR3 has 13 residues. The CDR3 sequence: CAWSVILTGELFF. The DNA for the CDR3 is TGTGCCTGGAGTGTTATACTCACCGGGGAGCTGTTTTTT.

The rearrangement joins TRBV11-3 to TRBJ2-5; D is undetermined. Germline V gives CDR1 SGHNT, CDR2 YENEEA. V shed 4 bases and J shed 4 bases, with 7 bases lying between them. This CDR3 is built from 12 residues. Here the CDR3 reads CASSWRGETQYF. The CDR3 DNA reads as TGTGCCAGCAGCTGGCGAGGAGAGACCCAGTACTTC.

This clonotype appeared a few times. The V gene is TRBV9, the J gene TRBJ2-7; perhaps TRBD1 as D (6 bases). With 4 bases removed from V and 2 bases from J, the gap between germline ends came to 13 bases. The CDR3 consists of 14 residues. CDR1 is SGDLS and CDR2 is YYNGEE in the germline V gene. CDR3 protein: CASSFTGTTYEQYF. The CDR3 nucleotides read TGTGCCAGCAGCTTCACCGGGACAACCTACGAGCAGTACTTC. Combining the CDR3 with reference TRBV9 and TRBJ2-7 gives the whole variable domain DSGVTQTPKHLITATGQRVTLRCSPRSGDLSVYWYQQSLDQGLQFLIQYYNGEERAKGNILERFSAQQFPDLHSELNLSSLELGDSALYFCASSFTGTTYEQYFGPGTRLTVT.